The source of this T cell receptor beta chain is a study of blood T cells in healthy people across ages. Findings and limits, study-wide: Greater diversity and more naive CD4+ cells were seen in long-lived donors than in aged donors. For the donors, CMV status was unknown and possibly confounded expanded clonotype changes.

As to this clonotype: What it binds is not known.

J gave up 0 bases and V 4 bases, and 6 bases lay outside the gene matches. CDR1 is LGHNT and CDR2 is FRNRAP in the germline V gene. The CDR3 sequence is 16 residues long. Primed by a sample-barcoded 5' primer and a J-beta primer mix, a second PCR proceeded for about 6 to 12 cycles. TCRdb called the 5' RACE reads again in MiXCR, with one record for every CDR3 protein. The table lists 450,000 to 700,000 distinct CDR3 sequences, 27% of them singletons. This chain uses TRBV12-5 with TRBJ1-5, with 7 bases aligning to TRBD1. The source of this sequence is a woman between 70 and 85 years old in good health. Material for sequencing was blood. DNA of the CDR3: TGTGCTAGTGGTTCGGGGACAGTCTATAGCAATCAGCCCCAGCATTTT. The encoded protein is CASGSGTVYSNQPQHF.